This TCR beta chain was identified during a study of response to subunit inactivated influenza vaccine. The V end lost 5 bases, the J end lost 10 bases, and 12 bases lay between the germline ends. The CDR3 has 12 residues. Germline V CDR1 and CDR2: SGHTA, FQGTGA. Study outcomes and limitations: Each seasonal influenza vaccination recruits few new T cells, the authors suggested.

TCRdb called the RT-PCR reads again in MiXCR, with one record for every CDR3 protein. The sample yields about 780,000 distinct CDR3 sequences, around 20% seen once. This clonotype was seen many times. Its antigen is unidentified. The TCR originated in a man aged 45-65 years who received an inactivated influenza vaccine. The sample here was PBMCs from blood, taken about 5 days after vaccination. The rearrangement links TRBV7-3 to TRBJ2-1, with D maybe TRBD2 (5 bases). The CDR3 DNA follows: TGTGCCAGCAGCGATGGACTTAACGAGCAGTTCTTC. It codes for CASSDGLNEQFF. Drawing the rest from reference TRBV7-3 and TRBJ2-1, the complete variable domain is GAGVSQTPSNKVTEKGKYVELRCDPISGHTALYWYRQSLGQGPEFLIYFQGTGAADDSGLPNDRFFAVRPEGSVSTLKIQRTERGDSAVYLCASSDGLNEQFFGPGTRLTVL.